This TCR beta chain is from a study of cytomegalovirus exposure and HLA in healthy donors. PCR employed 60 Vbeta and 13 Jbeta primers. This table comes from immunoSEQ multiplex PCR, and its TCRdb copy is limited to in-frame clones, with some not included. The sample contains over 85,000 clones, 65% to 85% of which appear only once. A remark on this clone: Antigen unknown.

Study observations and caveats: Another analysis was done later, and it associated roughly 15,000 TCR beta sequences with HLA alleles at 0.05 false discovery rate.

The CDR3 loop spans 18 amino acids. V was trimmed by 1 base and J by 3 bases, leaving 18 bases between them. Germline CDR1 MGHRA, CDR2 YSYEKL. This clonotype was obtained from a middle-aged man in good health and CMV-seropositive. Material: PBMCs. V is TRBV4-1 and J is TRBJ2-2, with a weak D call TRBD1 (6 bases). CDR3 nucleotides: TGCGCCAGCAGCCAAGGAAGATTCCGGGACACAGACACCGGGGAGCTGTTTTTT. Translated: CASSQGRFRDTDTGELFF.